This T cell receptor (beta chain) was sequenced during a study of T-cell memory formation after mild COVID-19. MiXCR was run by TCRdb on the 5' RACE reads, yielding one entry per CDR3 protein. The sample records 150,000 to 200,000 distinct CDR3 sequences, roughly 13% being singletons. This clonotype appeared a few times. Trimming shortened V by 6 bases and J by 5 bases, and 16 bases separated the two germline ends. The length of the CDR3 is 14 residues. The sequence derives from a man between 18 and 35 years old who had mild COVID-19 (a few samples of this study predate the infection). Cell type and time point are not known. Sequencing input: PBMCs or a T cell subset sorted from them (not recorded which). This chain links TRBV12-3 or TRBV12-4 with TRBJ2-5; D perhaps matches TRBD2 (6 bases). The CDR3 here is CASSLTTSVETQYF. The CDR3, as DNA: TGTGCCAGCAGCCTTACGACTAGTGTGGAGACCCAGTACTTC.